The entry that follows covers one T cell receptor (beta chain) sequence. The entry originates in a study of control samples from healthy donors and cancer patients. Germline values: CDR1 SGHTA, CDR2 FQGNSA. The CDR3 has 15 residues. V was clipped by 4 bases and J by 6 bases, with 19 bases between them. Using immunoSEQ multiplex PCR, the repertoire was profiled, and TCRdb retains in-frame clones only, with some absent. The sample has about 89,000 clones, 85% to 90% seen once; the top ten hold approximately 2.1%. V gene TRBV7-2 combines with J gene TRBJ2-7; D is perhaps TRBD1 or TRBD2 (5 bases each). Sequenced: blood. This clonotype was sampled from a woman in her 40s in good health. CDR3 sequence reads: CASSSTGASAGEQYF. Written as DNA, the CDR3 is TGTGCCAGCAGCTCGACCGGGGCATCGGCGGGCGAGCAGTACTTC.